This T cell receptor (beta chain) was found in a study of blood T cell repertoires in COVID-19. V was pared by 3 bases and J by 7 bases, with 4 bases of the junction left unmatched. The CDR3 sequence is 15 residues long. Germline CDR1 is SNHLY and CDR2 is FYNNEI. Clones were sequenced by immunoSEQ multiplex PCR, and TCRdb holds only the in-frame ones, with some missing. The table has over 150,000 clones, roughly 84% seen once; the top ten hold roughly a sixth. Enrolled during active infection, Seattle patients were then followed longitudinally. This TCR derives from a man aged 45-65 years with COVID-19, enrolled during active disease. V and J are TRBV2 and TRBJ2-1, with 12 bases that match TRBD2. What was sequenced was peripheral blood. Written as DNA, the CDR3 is TGTGCCAGCAGTGAGTCTGGACTAGCGGGAAATGAGCAGTTCTTC. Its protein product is CASSESGLAGNEQFF.